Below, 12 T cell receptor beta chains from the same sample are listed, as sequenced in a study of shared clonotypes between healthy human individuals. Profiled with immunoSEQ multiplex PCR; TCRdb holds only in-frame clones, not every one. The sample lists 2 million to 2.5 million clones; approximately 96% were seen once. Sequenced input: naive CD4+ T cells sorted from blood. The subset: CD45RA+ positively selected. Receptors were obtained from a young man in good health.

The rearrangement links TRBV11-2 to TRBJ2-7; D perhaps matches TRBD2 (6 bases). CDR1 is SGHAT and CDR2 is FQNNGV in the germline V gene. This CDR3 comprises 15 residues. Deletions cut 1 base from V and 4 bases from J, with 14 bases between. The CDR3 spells CASSLASDRGYEQYF. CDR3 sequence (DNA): TGTGCCAGCAGCTTAGCTAGCGACCGGGGTTACGAGCAGTACTTC.

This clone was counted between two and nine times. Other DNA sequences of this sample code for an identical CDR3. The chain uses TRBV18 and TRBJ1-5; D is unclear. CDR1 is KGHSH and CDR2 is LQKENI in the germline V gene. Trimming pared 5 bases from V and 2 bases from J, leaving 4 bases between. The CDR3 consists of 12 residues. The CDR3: CASSGGNQPQHF. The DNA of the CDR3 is TGTGCCAGCTCAGGGGGCAATCAGCCCCAGCATTTT.

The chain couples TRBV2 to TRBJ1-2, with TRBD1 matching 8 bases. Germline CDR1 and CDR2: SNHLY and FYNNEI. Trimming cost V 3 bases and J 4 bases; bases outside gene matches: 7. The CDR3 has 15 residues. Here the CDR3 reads CASSDRTGRLYGYTF. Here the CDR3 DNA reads TGTGCCAGCAGTGATAGGACAGGGAGACTCTATGGCTACACCTTC.

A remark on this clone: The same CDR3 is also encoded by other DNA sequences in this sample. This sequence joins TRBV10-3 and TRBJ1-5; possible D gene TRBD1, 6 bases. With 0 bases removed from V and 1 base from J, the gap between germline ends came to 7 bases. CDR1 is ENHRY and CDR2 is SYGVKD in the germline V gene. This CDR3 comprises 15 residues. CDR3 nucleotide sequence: TGTGCCATCAGTGAGTCAGGGGGGAGCAATCAGCCCCAGCATTTT. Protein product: CAISESGGSNQPQHF.

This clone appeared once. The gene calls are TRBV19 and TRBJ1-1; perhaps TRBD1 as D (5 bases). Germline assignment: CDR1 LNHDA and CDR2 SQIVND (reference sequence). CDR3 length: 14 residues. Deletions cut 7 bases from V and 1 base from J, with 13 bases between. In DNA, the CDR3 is TGTGCCAGTAAGGGGCAAGGGGAGAACACTGAAGCTTTCTTT. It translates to CASKGQGENTEAFF.

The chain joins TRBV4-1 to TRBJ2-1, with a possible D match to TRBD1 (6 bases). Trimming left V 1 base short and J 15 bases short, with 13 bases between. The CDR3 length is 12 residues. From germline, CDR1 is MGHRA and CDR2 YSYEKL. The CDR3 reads CASSQVQGRRFF. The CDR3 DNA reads TGCGCCAGCAGCCAAGTTCAGGGGCGCAGGTTCTTC.

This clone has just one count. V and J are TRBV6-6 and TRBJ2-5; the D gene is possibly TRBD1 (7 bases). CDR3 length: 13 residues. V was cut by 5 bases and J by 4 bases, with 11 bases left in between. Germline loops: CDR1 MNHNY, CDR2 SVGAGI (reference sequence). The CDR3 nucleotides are TGTGCCAGCAGTCCCCAGGGGGGAGAGACCCAGTACTTC. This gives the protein CASSPQGGETQYF.

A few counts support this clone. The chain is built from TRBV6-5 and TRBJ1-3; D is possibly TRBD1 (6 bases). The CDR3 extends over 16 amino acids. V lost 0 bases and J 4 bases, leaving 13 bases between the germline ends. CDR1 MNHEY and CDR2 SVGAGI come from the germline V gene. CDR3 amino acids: CASSYSWGARGNTIYF. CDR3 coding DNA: TGTGCCAGCAGTTACTCTTGGGGGGCCAGAGGAAACACCATATATTTT.

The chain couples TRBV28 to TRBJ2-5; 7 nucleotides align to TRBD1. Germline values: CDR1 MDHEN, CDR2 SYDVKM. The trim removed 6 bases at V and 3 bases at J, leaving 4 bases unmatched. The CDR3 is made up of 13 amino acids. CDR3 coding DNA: TGTGCCAGCAGGGTGGGACAGAAAGAGACCCAGTACTTC. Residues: CASRVGQKETQYF.

The CDR3 DNA reads TGTGCCAGCAGCTTTGTGATGAATTTTTTATTAGGGGCCAACGTCCTGACTTTC. Translating it yields CASSFVMNFLLGANVLTF. The V call is TRBV5-8, the J call TRBJ2-6; D unclear. The CDR3 has 18 residues. CDR1 and CDR2 (germline): SGHTS, YDEGEE. Trimming removed 2 bases from V and 4 bases from J, with 19 bases in between. Combining the CDR3 with reference TRBV5-8 and TRBJ2-6 gives the whole variable domain EAGVTQSPTHLIKTRGQQATLRCSPISGHTSVYWYQQALGLGLQFLLWYDEGEERNRGNFPPRFSGRQFPNYSSELNVNALELEDSALYLCASSFVMNFLLGANVLTFGAGSRLTVL.

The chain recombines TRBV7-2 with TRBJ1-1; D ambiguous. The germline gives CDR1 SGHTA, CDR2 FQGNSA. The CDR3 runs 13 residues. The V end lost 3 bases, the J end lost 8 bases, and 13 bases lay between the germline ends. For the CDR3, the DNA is TGTGCCAGCAGCTTCCCCTTAGGGTTGGAAGCTTTCTTT. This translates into CASSFPLGLEAFF.

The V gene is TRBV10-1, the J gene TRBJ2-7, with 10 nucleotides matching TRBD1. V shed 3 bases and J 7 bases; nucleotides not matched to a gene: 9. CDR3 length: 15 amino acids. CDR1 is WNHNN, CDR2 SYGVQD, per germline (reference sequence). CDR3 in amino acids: CASSENLDRGSEQYF. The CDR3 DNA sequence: TGCGCCAGCAGTGAAAATCTGGACAGGGGGTCGGAGCAGTACTTC.